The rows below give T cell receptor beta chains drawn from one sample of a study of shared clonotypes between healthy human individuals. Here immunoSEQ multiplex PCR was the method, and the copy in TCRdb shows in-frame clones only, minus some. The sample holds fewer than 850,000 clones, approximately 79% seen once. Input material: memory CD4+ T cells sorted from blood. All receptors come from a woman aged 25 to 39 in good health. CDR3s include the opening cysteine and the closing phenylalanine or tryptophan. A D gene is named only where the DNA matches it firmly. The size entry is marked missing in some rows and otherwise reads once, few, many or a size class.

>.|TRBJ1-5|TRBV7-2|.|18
TGTGCCAGCAGCTCCACGCACCACAGGGTTCGAGGTGGTCAGCCCCAGCATTTT
CASSSTHHRVRGGQPQHF
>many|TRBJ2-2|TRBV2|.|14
TGTGCCAGCAGTGTGTCCTCGAACACCGGGGAGCTGTTTTTT
CASSVSSNTGELFF
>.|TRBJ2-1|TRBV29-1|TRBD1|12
TGCAGCGTTGGACAGGGGTACAATGAGCAGTTCTTC
CSVGQGYNEQFF
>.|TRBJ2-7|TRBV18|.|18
TGTGCCAGCTCACCCTACTCATCCGCCAGGGTCGGCAAGTACGAGCAGTACTTC
CASSPYSSARVGKYEQYF
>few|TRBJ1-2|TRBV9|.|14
TGTGCCAGCAGCGTAGGGGGTCAGGACTATGGCTACACCTTC
CASSVGGQDYGYTF
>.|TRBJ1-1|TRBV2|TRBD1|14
TGTGCCAGCACCGGGACAGAATTGAACACTGAAGCTTTCTTT
CASTGTELNTEAFF
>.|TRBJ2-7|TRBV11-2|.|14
TGTGCCAGCAGGCTCTGGACTACCTCCTACGAGCAGTACTTC
CASRLWTTSYEQYF
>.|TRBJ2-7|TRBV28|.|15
TGTGCCAGCAGTCAGAGGAGAGGGGCTTCCTACGAGCAGTACTTC
CASSQRRGASYEQYF
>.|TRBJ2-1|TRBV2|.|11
TGTGCCAGCACGTCTTACAATGAGCAGTTCTTC
CASTSYNEQFF
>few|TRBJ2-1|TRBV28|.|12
TGTGCCAGCAATGTCAAGGGCGACGAGCAGTTCTTC
CASNVKGDEQFF
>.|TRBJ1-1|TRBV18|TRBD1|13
TGTGCCAGCTCACGGGAACCGGGACAGAGAGCTTTCTTT
CASSREPGQRAFF
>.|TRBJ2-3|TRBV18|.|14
TGTGCCAGCTCACCGCAAGGCGCCACAGATACGCAGTATTTT
CASSPQGATDTQYF
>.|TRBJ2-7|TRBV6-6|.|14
TGTGCCAGCAGTTATTCGCCCCCATCCTACGAGCAGTACTTC
CASSYSPPSYEQYF
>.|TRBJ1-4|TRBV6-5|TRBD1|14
TGTGCCAGCAGTCCCTCCGGACAGGGCGGAAAACTGTTTTTT
CASSPSGQGGKLFF
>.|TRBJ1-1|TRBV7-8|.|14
TGTGCCAGCAGCCCCCTTACCGTGAACACTGAAGCTTTCTTT
CASSPLTVNTEAFF
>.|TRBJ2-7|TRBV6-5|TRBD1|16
TGTGCCAGCAGTTACTCGGGCAGGGGGCAATCCTACGAGCAGTACTTC
CASSYSGRGQSYEQYF
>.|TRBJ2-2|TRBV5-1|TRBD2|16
TGCGCCAGCTCCCATTACCTGGGACTAGAGTCCGGGGAGCTGTTTTTT
CASSHYLGLESGELFF
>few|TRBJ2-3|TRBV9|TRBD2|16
TGTGCCAGCAGCCCGCGACTAGCGGGAGGGTCAGATACGCAGTATTTT
CASSPRLAGGSDTQYF
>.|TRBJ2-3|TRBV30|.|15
TGTGCCTGGGCGACGGGACTTCTAAACACAGATACGCAGTATTTT
CAWATGLLNTDTQYF
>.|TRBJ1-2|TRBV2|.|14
TGTGCCAGCAGTGAACAGGCGGGGTCCTATGGCTACACCTTC
CASSEQAGSYGYTF
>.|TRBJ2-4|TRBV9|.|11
TGTGCCAGCAGTTATGAAAACATTCAGTACTTC
CASSYENIQYF
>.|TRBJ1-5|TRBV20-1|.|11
TGCAGTGCTAGTGTATCCCAGCCCCAGCATTTT
CSASVSQPQHF
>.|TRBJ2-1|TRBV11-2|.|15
TGTGCCAGCAGCTCAATAGCGGACTCTTACAATGAGCAGTTCTTC
CASSSIADSYNEQFF
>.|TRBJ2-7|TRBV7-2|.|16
TGTGCCAGCAGCTCCTTCGGGGGCGCGAGTACCTACGAGCAGTACTTC
CASSSFGGASTYEQYF
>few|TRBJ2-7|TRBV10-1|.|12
TGCGCCAGCAGTAGGGACACAGGGAGTCAGTACTTC
CASSRDTGSQYF
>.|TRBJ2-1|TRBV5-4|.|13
TGTGCCAGCAGCTTAAAAGGAGGGAATGAGCAGTTCTTC
CASSLKGGNEQFF
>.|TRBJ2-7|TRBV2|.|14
TGTGCCAGCAAGGAAAGTCCCATCTCCTACGAGCAGTACTTC
CASKESPISYEQYF
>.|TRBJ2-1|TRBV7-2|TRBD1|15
TGTGCCAGCACCACCTTCGAGAGGGGGCGGATGGAGCAGTTCTTC
CASTTFERGRMEQFF
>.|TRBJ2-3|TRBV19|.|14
TGTGCCAGTACGGTCGGCGCTGGCACAGATACGCAGTATTTT
CASTVGAGTDTQYF
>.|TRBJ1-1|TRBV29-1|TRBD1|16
TGCAGCGTTGAAAGAACCGGGACAGGGGGCCGGACTGAAGCTTTCTTT
CSVERTGTGGRTEAFF
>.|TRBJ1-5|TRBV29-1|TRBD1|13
TGCAGCGGAGGGGAGGGGGCTGGTCAGCCCCAGCATTTT
CSGGEGAGQPQHF
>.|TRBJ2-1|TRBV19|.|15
TGTGCCAGTAGTATAGACCCGCCCATGGGTTATGAGCAGTTCTTC
CASSIDPPMGYEQFF
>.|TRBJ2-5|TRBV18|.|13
TGTGCCAGCTCAATGGCCCGGGAAGAGACCCAGTACTTC
CASSMAREETQYF
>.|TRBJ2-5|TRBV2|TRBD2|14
TGTGCCAGCAGGCCGGGACTAGCGTTGGAGACCCAGTACTTC
CASRPGLALETQYF
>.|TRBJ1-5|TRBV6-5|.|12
TGTGCCAGCAGGGGGTGGAATCAGCCCCAGCATTTT
CASRGWNQPQHF
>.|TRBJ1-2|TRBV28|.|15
TGTGCCAGCAGCCGGGGGGGCAGGGCCAACTATGGCTACACCTTC
CASSRGGRANYGYTF
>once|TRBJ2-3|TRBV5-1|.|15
TGCGCCAGCCAAGGGACGACGAACGAGGCAGATACGCAGTATTTT
CASQGTTNEADTQYF
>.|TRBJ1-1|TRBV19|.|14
TGTGCCAGTAGTATGCAGGGTCCATGGACTGAAGCTTTCTTT
CASSMQGPWTEAFF
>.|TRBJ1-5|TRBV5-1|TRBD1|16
TGCGCCAGCAGCCCGGGACAGGGAGGGGGAAACCAGCCCCAGCATTTT
CASSPGQGGGNQPQHF
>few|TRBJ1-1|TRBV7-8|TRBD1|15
TGTGCCAGCAGCCCCCTCACCGGGACAGGGGCGGCAGCTTTCTTT
CASSPLTGTGAAAFF
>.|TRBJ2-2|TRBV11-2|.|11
TGTGCCAGCAGCTCCCTGGGGGAGCTGTTTTTT
CASSSLGELFF
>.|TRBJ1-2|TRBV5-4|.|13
TGTGCCAGCAGCTTGGACAGGAAACATGGCTACACCTTC
CASSLDRKHGYTF
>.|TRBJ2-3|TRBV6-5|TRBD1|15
TGTGCCAGCAGTTACTCGAGGAACAGGGGAGATACGCAGTATTTT
CASSYSRNRGDTQYF
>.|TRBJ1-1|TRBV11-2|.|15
TGTGCCAGCAGCTTCGGCACTCACCCGACCACTGAAGCTTTCTTT
CASSFGTHPTTEAFF
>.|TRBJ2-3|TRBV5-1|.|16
TGCGCCAGCAGCTTGGCGGTGGCGGAGGACACAGATACGCAGTATTTT
CASSLAVAEDTDTQYF
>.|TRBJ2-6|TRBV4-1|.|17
TGCGCCAGCAGCCAATCCAGATTATACTCTGGGGCCAACGTCCTGACTTTC
CASSQSRLYSGANVLTF
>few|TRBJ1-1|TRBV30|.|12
TGTGCCTGGAGTGGGCAGGGGACTGAAGCTTTCTTT
CAWSGQGTEAFF
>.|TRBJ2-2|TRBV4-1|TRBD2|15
TGCGCCAGCAATAACGGGAGGGCCGCCACCGGGGAGCTGTTTTTT
CASNNGRAATGELFF
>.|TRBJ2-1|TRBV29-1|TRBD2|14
TGCAGCGTTGATACTAGCGGGAGTTCAAATGAGCAGTTCTTC
CSVDTSGSSNEQFF
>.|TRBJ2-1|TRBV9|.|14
TGTGCCAGCAGCGTAACAGGGAGAAACAATGAGCAGTTCTTC
CASSVTGRNNEQFF
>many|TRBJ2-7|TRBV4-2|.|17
TGTGCCAGCAGCCAAGATACCGGACACGCCAAAACCTACGAGCAGTACTTC
CASSQDTGHAKTYEQYF
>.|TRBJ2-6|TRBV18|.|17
TGTGCCAGCTCACCAGGGGGCGCCGGTACTGGGGCCAACGTCCTGACTTTC
CASSPGGAGTGANVLTF
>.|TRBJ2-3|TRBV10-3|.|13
TGTGCCATCAGTGATATCCCGCAGAGTACGCAGTATTTT
CAISDIPQSTQYF
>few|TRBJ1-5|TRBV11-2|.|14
TGTGCCAGCAGCTTAGACAGTTACAATCAGCCCCAGCATTTT
CASSLDSYNQPQHF
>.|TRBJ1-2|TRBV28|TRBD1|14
TGTGCCAGCAGGGAGACAGGGGGCAGCTATGGCTACACCTTC
CASRETGGSYGYTF
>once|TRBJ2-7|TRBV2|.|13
TGTGCCAGTCGGACCGCTAGCTCCTACGAGCAGTACTTC
CASRTASSYEQYF
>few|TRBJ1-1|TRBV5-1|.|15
TGCGCCAGCAGCCAGGGTTGGGACAAGAACACTGAAGCTTTCTTT
CASSQGWDKNTEAFF
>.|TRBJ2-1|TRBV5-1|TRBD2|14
TGCGCCAGCAGCTCATTAGCGGGAATCAATGAGCAGTTCTTC
CASSSLAGINEQFF
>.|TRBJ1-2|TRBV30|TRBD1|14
TGTGCCACCACCCCGGGACAGGGTTTCGATGGCTACACCTTC
CATTPGQGFDGYTF